The T cell receptor (beta chain) described here comes from a study of cytomegalovirus exposure and HLA in healthy donors. Overall study findings and caveats: Data from an earlier analysis indicated that most TCR beta V segments were productive either about 87% or about 30% of the time.

The PCR made use of 60 Vbeta and 13 Jbeta primers. Here immunoSEQ multiplex PCR was the method, and the copy in TCRdb shows in-frame clones only, minus some. The sample includes around 120,000 clones, 70% to 85% of them seen just once. Notes on this clone: The target antigen is unknown.

Trimming removed 3 bases at V and 1 base at J, with 10 bases between. The germline V gene has CDR1 SGDLS and CDR2 YYNGEE. The CDR3 consists of 14 residues. The chain couples TRBV9 to TRBJ2-5; possible D gene TRBD1, 6 bases. This receptor was taken from a man in his forties or fifties in good health and CMV-seronegative. The sample comprised PBMCs. The CDR3 sequence is CASSALTGQETQYF. The CDR3 bases are TGTGCCAGCAGCGCCTTGACAGGCCAAGAGACCCAGTACTTC. The complete variable domain, with remaining parts taken from reference TRBV9 and TRBJ2-5, reads DSGVTQTPKHLITATGQRVTLRCSPRSGDLSVYWYQQSLDQGLQFLIQYYNGEERAKGNILERFSAQQFPDLHSELNLSSLELGDSALYFCASSALTGQETQYFGPGTRLLVL.